This is a list of T cell receptor beta chains from one sample in a study of T cells in Graves' hyperthyroidism and ophthalmopathy. Using its own MiXCR run on the multiplex PCR reads, TCRdb lists one record per CDR3 protein. The sample holds around 300,000 distinct CDR3 sequences, roughly 15% seen once. Sequencing input: blood. The receptor set was obtained from a woman aged 25 to 39 with Graves' hyperthyroidism that later progressed to Graves' ophthalmopathy. Each CDR3 is given with its conserved first and last residue. Fields, in order: V gene, clone size, J gene, D gene, CDR3 protein, CDR3 DNA. D genes are given only for firm matches. For some rows the clone size is stated as once, few or many, or as a class when expanded; others skip it.

v_call: TRBV14
clone_size: .
j_call: TRBJ2-7
d_call: TRBD1
cdr3_aa: CASSQGGQGYGYEQYF
cdr3_nt: TGTGCCAGCAGCCAAGGGGGACAGGGTTATGGGTACGAGCAGTACTTC

v_call: TRBV7-9
clone_size: .
j_call: TRBJ2-6
d_call: .
cdr3_aa: CASRTKWDRSSGANVLTF
cdr3_nt: TGTGCCAGCAGAACAAAGTGGGACCGATCCTCTGGGGCCAACGTCCTGACTTTC

v_call: TRBV15
clone_size: many
j_call: TRBJ2-3
d_call: TRBD2
cdr3_aa: CATSRDPTSGSADTQYF
cdr3_nt: TGTGCCACCAGCAGAGATCCCACTAGCGGGAGCGCAGATACGCAGTATTTT

v_call: TRBV12-3/TRBV12-4
clone_size: many
j_call: TRBJ1-6
d_call: .
cdr3_aa: CASSLRGGFGSPLHF
cdr3_nt: TGTGCCAGCAGTTTAAGGGGAGGGTTCGGATCACCCCTCCACTTT

v_call: TRBV12-3/TRBV12-4
clone_size: many
j_call: TRBJ2-5
d_call: .
cdr3_aa: CASSLGGAETQYF
cdr3_nt: TGTGCCAGCAGTTTAGGCGGGGCAGAGACCCAGTACTTC

v_call: TRBV15
clone_size: .
j_call: TRBJ1-2
d_call: .
cdr3_aa: CATSRGGELGGGYTF
cdr3_nt: TGTGCCACCAGCAGAGGGGGGGAACTCGGGGGTGGCTACACCTTC

v_call: TRBV10-3
clone_size: many
j_call: TRBJ1-1
d_call: .
cdr3_aa: CAISESEVEAFF
cdr3_nt: TGTGCCATCAGTGAGTCTGAGGTTGAAGCTTTCTTT

v_call: TRBV7-9
clone_size: .
j_call: TRBJ1-6
d_call: .
cdr3_aa: CASSSPNSPLHF
cdr3_nt: TGTGCCAGCAGTAGTCCTAATTCACCCCTCCACTTT

v_call: TRBV9
clone_size: few
j_call: TRBJ2-1
d_call: .
cdr3_aa: CASSVVGAAEQFF
cdr3_nt: TGTGCCAGCAGCGTAGTAGGGGCGGCTGAGCAGTTCTTC

v_call: TRBV27
clone_size: .
j_call: TRBJ1-6
d_call: TRBD1
cdr3_aa: CASSPGTGAGYNSPLHF
cdr3_nt: TGTGCCAGCAGTCCCGGGACAGGGGCAGGGTATAATTCACCCCTCCACTTT

v_call: TRBV19
clone_size: many
j_call: TRBJ1-1
d_call: TRBD1
cdr3_aa: CASTRTGWTEAFF
cdr3_nt: TGTGCCAGTACCCGGACAGGGTGGACTGAAGCTTTCTTT

v_call: TRBV10-3
clone_size: many
j_call: TRBJ2-1
d_call: TRBD1
cdr3_aa: CAISEWDRDGNEQFF
cdr3_nt: TGTGCCATCAGTGAATGGGACAGGGATGGTAATGAGCAGTTCTTC

v_call: TRBV6-4
clone_size: once
j_call: TRBJ1-1
d_call: .
cdr3_aa: CASSETTGGWTEAFF
cdr3_nt: TGTGCCAGCAGTGAGACTACAGGAGGTTGGACTGAAGCTTTCTTT

v_call: TRBV27
clone_size: .
j_call: TRBJ2-2
d_call: TRBD2
cdr3_aa: CASSLGRGNTGELFF
cdr3_nt: TGTGCCAGCAGTTTAGGGAGGGGGAACACCGGGGAGCTGTTTTTT

v_call: TRBV5-1
clone_size: .
j_call: TRBJ2-2
d_call: .
cdr3_aa: CASNVDLGGELFF
cdr3_nt: TGCGCCAGCAACGTTGATCTTGGCGGGGAGCTGTTTTTT

v_call: TRBV4-2
clone_size: many
j_call: TRBJ2-1
d_call: TRBD1
cdr3_aa: CASSQAGTGGINEQFF
cdr3_nt: TGTGCCAGCAGCCAAGCCGGGACAGGGGGCATCAATGAGCAGTTCTTC

v_call: TRBV12-3/TRBV12-4
clone_size: .
j_call: TRBJ1-4
d_call: .
cdr3_aa: CASSLGSEKLFF
cdr3_nt: TGTGCCAGCAGTTTAGGCAGCGAAAAACTGTTTTTT

v_call: TRBV9
clone_size: few
j_call: TRBJ1-1
d_call: .
cdr3_aa: CASSVEGLNTEAFF
cdr3_nt: TGTGCCAGCAGCGTAGAGGGCTTGAACACTGAAGCTTTCTTT

v_call: TRBV11-2
clone_size: many
j_call: TRBJ1-5
d_call: .
cdr3_aa: CASSLEYSSNQPQHF
cdr3_nt: TGTGCCAGCAGCTTAGAATACAGTAGCAATCAGCCCCAGCATTTT

v_call: TRBV7-2
clone_size: many
j_call: TRBJ2-7
d_call: .
cdr3_aa: CASSPRILDEQYF
cdr3_nt: TGTGCCAGCAGCCCCCGGATCCTTGACGAGCAGTACTTC

v_call: TRBV5-1
clone_size: few
j_call: TRBJ2-1
d_call: .
cdr3_aa: CASSPPSSSYNEQFF
cdr3_nt: TGCGCCAGCAGCCCCCCTAGCTCCTCCTACAATGAGCAGTTCTTC

v_call: TRBV2
clone_size: many
j_call: TRBJ2-5
d_call: TRBD1
cdr3_aa: CASSDIGQGTPQYF
cdr3_nt: TGTGCCAGCAGTGATATCGGACAGGGAACACCCCAGTACTTC

v_call: TRBV12-3/TRBV12-4
clone_size: many
j_call: TRBJ2-7
d_call: .
cdr3_aa: CASTPEDRSYEQYF
cdr3_nt: TGTGCCAGCACCCCCGAGGACAGATCCTACGAGCAGTACTTC

v_call: TRBV11-2
clone_size: few
j_call: TRBJ1-2
d_call: .
cdr3_aa: CASSLVAGDGYTF
cdr3_nt: TGTGCCAGCAGCTTGGTCGCAGGGGATGGCTACACCTTC